Sequencing of this TCR beta chain was carried out in a study of molecular identifiers for immune sequencing clone quantification. The table lists this clonotype with many counts. TCRdb re-analysed the PCR reads in MiXCR, keeping a single row per CDR3 protein. The table lists about 65,000 distinct CDR3 sequences, 15% to 20% of them singletons, with over 1.2% in the top ten. The V and J ends lost 5 bases and 0 bases respectively, with 11 bases between them. From germline, CDR1 is MNHEY and CDR2 SMNVEV (reference sequence). The CDR3 covers 15 residues. The chain recombines TRBV27 with TRBJ1-5, with D tentatively TRBD1 (5 bases). Source material: naive CD8+ T cells from blood, with Jurkat cell RNA spiked in. Subset of the sample: FACS-sorted CD8+CD4-CCR7+CD45RA+ naive T cells. The TCR originated in a human donor in good health. Some libraries in this study had Jurkat cell RNA spiked in. The CDR3: CASSPPGGSNQPQHF. The CDR3 nucleotides are TGTGCCAGCAGTCCCCCTGGGGGTAGCAATCAGCCCCAGCATTTT.